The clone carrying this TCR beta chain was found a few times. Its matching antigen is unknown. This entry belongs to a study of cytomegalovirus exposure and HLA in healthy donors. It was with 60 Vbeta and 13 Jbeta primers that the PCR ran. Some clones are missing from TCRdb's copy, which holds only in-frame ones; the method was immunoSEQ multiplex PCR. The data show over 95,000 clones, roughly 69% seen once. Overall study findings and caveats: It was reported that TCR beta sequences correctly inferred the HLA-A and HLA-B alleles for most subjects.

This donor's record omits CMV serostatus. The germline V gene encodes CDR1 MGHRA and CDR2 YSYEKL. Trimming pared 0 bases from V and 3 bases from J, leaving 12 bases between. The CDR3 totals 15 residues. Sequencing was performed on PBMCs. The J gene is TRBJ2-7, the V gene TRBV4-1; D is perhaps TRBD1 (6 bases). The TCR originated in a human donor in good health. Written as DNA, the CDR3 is TGCGCCAGCAGCCAAGATCACACAGGGAACTACGAGCAGTACTTC. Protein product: CASSQDHTGNYEQYF.